This T cell receptor (beta chain) appears in the sequencing data of a study of human T cells and chemical hapten exposure. Study details: Patients, mostly women, had alopecia areata, alopecia totalis or alopecia universalis.

Only a few counts were recorded for this clonotype. Antigen: not known. Time point noted: patch test 1, 2 weeks after DPC sensitization. Treatment denoted: therapeutic diphenylcyclopropenone sensitization with weekly scalp DPC. The study enrolled 18 to 70-year-old alopecia patients suitable for DPC. The starting material, unfractionated whole blood, was used for total RNA extraction. TCRdb re-called the RACE reads with MiXCR, one entry per CDR3 protein. The table records around 380,000 distinct CDR3 sequences, around 4.8% of them present only once. Whole-study results and caveats: No shift was seen in TCRs above 1 in 1000 frequency with DPC sensitization.

Germline values: CDR1 DFQATT, CDR2 SNEGSKA (reference sequence). The CDR3 is made up of 13 amino acids. V lost 2 bases and J lost 0, with 8 bases in between. The source was whole blood, collected in connection with sensitization to the hapten diphenylcyclopropenone (DPC). The sequence derives from a woman aged 45-65 years with alopecia areata. Some clones in this sample may be carry-over from other donors' samples. The rearrangement uses TRBV20-1 and TRBJ2-7; unclear D gene. The CDR3: CSARYGPSYEQYF. As DNA, the CDR3 is TGCAGTGCTAGATATGGCCCCTCCTACGAGCAGTACTTC.